This T cell receptor (beta chain) was recorded in a study of cytomegalovirus exposure and HLA in healthy donors. In germline, CDR1 is SGHRS, CDR2 YFSETQ. The CDR3 is 15 amino acids. V dropped 7 bases and J dropped 0 bases, with 16 bases sitting between them. Measured with immunoSEQ multiplex PCR; TCRdb has only the in-frame clones, and not every one. The profile shows 150,000 to 200,000 clones, around nine tenths of them singletons. The receptor was derived from a young woman in good health and CMV-seronegative. The chain uses TRBV5-1 and TRBJ1-1; D ambiguous. The sample comprised PBMCs. The CDR3 here is CASFKEGAVNTEAFF. The CDR3 coding sequence is TGCGCCAGCTTCAAGGAGGGAGCGGTGAACACTGAAGCTTTCTTT.